This record looks at one T cell receptor beta chain sequence and its context. Repertoires were generated with immunoSEQ multiplex PCR, while TCRdb's copy carries only in-frame clones and drops some. The sample has 25,000 to 30,000 clones, less than 85% seen once. The data derive from a study of PD-1 blockade in mismatch repair-deficient tumors. Germline V gene sequence: CDR1 MDHEN, CDR2 SYDVKM. This CDR3 region has 17 residues. Between the trimmed V and J ends, which lost 1 base and 1 base, there was a span of 16 bases. Sequencing was performed on PBMCs, taken before pembrolizumab treatment. The TCR originated in an adult with mismatch repair-deficient cancer. The rearrangement links TRBV28 to TRBJ1-1, with TRBD1 as a possible D gene (5 bases). CDR3 nucleotide sequence: TGTGCCAGCAGTTTATTGGGGGGGGGAGGCGGGAACACTGAAGCTTTCTTT. It codes for CASSLLGGGGGNTEAFF.